Listed here is a single T cell receptor beta chain. The V and J ends lost 5 bases and 3 bases, in that order; junction bases with no gene match: 2. The CDR3 loop spans 13 amino acids. Germline CDR1 is LNHNV and CDR2 is YYDKDF (reference sequence). The record originates from a study of T cell changes during pregnancy in multiple sclerosis. The method was immunoSEQ multiplex PCR; TCRdb's version includes in-frame clones alone and lacks a portion of them. The sample lists 75,000 to 100,000 clones, around 90% occurring once. This specimen consisted of peripheral blood, obtained after pregnancy. The TCR was taken from a female donor in good health, enrolled as a control in a pregnancy study. This chain joins TRBV15 and TRBJ2-5, with 8 bases fitting TRBD2. The CDR3 nucleotides read TGTGCCACCAGCTCGGGACTAGAAGAGACCCAGTACTTC. Its protein product is CATSSGLEETQYF.